This section outlines one TCR beta chain sequence together with its context. A much larger clone lies a single base off, so this may be a read error. The authors' processing: Amplification with reference gene primers provided the estimates of nucleated cell counts. Sequenced by immunoSEQ multiplex PCR; TCRdb stores in-frame clones only, minus some. The V and J calls and clone size come from that table; D and trimming were worked out from the DNA. The top ten hold over 6% of the sample, which has 300,000 or so clones, 88% seen once. The sample belongs to a study of blood T cell repertoires in COVID-19. Across the study: The samples span acute and convalescent COVID-19 from the United States, Italy and Spain. In each case, the material was cDNA or gDNA derived from T cells, B-cell-depleted T cells, or PBMCs.

The V and J ends lost 6 bases and 3 bases, in that order; junction bases with no gene match: 4. Germline V CDR1 and CDR2: MNHNY, SVGAGI (reference sequence). The length of the CDR3 is 14 residues. The receptor's source is a woman aged 25 to 45 who had recovered from COVID-19. What was sequenced was peripheral blood. J is TRBJ2-3 and V is TRBV6-6; 9 positions match TRBD1. CDR3 DNA: TGTGCCAGCAGCCCGGGACAGGGAACAGATACGCAGTATTTT. Amino acid sequence: CASSPGQGTDTQYF.